These 26 T cell receptor beta chains were sequenced from one sample in a study of neoadjuvant anti-PD-1 for oral cavity cancer. The repertoire was sequenced with immunoSEQ multiplex PCR; TCRdb's copy has only in-frame clones and lacks some. The table includes about 23,000 clones, 27% detected once. The time point here: after neoadjuvant nivolumab, at surgical resection. This specimen consisted of tumor tissue, obtained after nivolumab (anti-PD-1) treatment. All receptors come from a person between 35 and 79 years old with oral cavity squamous cell carcinoma.

The chain links TRBV19 to TRBJ1-2; 12 nucleotides match TRBD1. CDR1 LNHDA and CDR2 SQIVND come from the germline V gene (reference sequence). The CDR3 spans 16 residues. The V segment lost 3 bases and the J segment 3 bases; nucleotides outside the gene matches: 5. CDR3 loop: CASSIPGTGGDYGYTF. The DNA of the CDR3 is TGTGCCAGTAGTATCCCGGGGACAGGGGGCGACTATGGCTACACCTTC.

Only a few counts were recorded for this clone. Other DNA variants within this sample encode the same CDR3. The V call is TRBV28, the J call TRBJ2-7; 10 bases match TRBD2. CDR1 is MDHEN and CDR2 is SYDVKM in the germline V gene. The CDR3 is made up of 15 amino acids. V gave up 5 bases and J gave up 0 bases; unmatched junction bases: 4. The DNA of the CDR3 is TGTGCCAGCAGTCTAGCGGGGGCCAGCTCCTACGAGCAGTACTTC. Translating gives CASSLAGASSYEQYF.

The V and J genes are TRBV20-1 and TRBJ2-1; D not resolved. From germline, CDR1 is DFQATT and CDR2 SNEGSKA (reference sequence). The CDR3 consists of 11 residues. Trimming stripped 3 bases from V and 8 bases from J, with 8 bases between. In DNA, the CDR3 is TGCAGTGCTAGTAAGCTGCATGAGCAGTTCTTC. Translation: CSASKLHEQFF.

This clone was counted only a few times. The J gene is TRBJ2-4, the V gene TRBV14; possible D gene TRBD1, 5 bases. V was trimmed by 0 bases and J by 1 base, leaving 10 bases between them. Germline V gene data show CDR1 as SGHDN and CDR2 as FVKESK. CDR3 length equals 16 residues. The CDR3 spells CASSQDARAAKNIQYF. In DNA, the CDR3 is TGTGCCAGCAGCCAAGATGCCAGGGCGGCCAAAAACATTCAGTACTTC.

The chain combines TRBV5-1 with TRBJ1-5, with D unclear. This CDR3 has 15 amino acids. The ends were cut back, 0 bases at V and 1 base at J, with 8 bases in the middle. In germline, CDR1 is SGHRS, CDR2 YFSETQ. The CDR3 is CASSLGAESNQPQHF. The CDR3 bases are TGCGCCAGCAGCTTGGGAGCCGAGAGCAATCAGCCCCAGCATTTT.

V gene TRBV28 combines with J gene TRBJ2-7; 9 nucleotides agree with TRBD1. J gave up 0 bases and V 5 bases, and 20 bases lay outside the gene matches. Germline loops: CDR1 MDHEN, CDR2 SYDVKM. The CDR3 spans 20 residues. The CDR3 nucleotides are TGTGCCAGCAGTGATATCTACGGACAGGGGCCGTTCCTACCCTCCTACGAGCAGTACTTC. Its translation is CASSDIYGQGPFLPSYEQYF.

The rearrangement links TRBV19 to TRBJ2-7, with 8 bases aligning to TRBD1. The germline V gene encodes CDR1 LNHDA and CDR2 SQIVND (reference sequence). The CDR3 is 13 residues long. The V gene end was trimmed by 7 bases and the J gene end by 3 bases; junction bases not matched to a gene: 5. This CDR3 is CASKSGQDYEQYF. The CDR3 nucleotides read TGTGCCAGTAAGTCGGGACAGGACTACGAGCAGTACTTC.

This clone has a handful of counts. Written as DNA, the CDR3 is TGTGCCAGCAGCCGCGAGTCTGGAAACACCATATATTTT. Protein sequence: CASSRESGNTIYF. The rearrangement joins TRBV6-6 to TRBJ1-3; D call uncertain. Germline V lookup: CDR1 MNHNY, CDR2 SVGAGI (reference sequence). V lost 6 bases and J lost 1, with 7 bases in between. This CDR3 spans 13 amino acids.

The rearrangement joins TRBV5-6 to TRBJ1-1; D remains ambiguous. The CDR3 consists of 14 residues. The ends were cut back, 2 bases at V and 11 bases at J, with 19 bases in the middle. Germline CDR1 and CDR2: SGHDT and YYEEEE. The DNA for the CDR3 is TGTGCCAGCAGCTTTTGGGCAGTCCGAAGGCAGGCTTTCTTT. This codes for CASSFWAVRRQAFF.

The DNA of the CDR3 is TGTGCCAGCAGCCAAATCGGCCGGGCGCCCCCCCACGAGCAGTACTTC. It yields the protein CASSQIGRAPPHEQYF. The chain employs TRBV14 and TRBJ2-7; no clear D. CDR3 length equals 16 residues. CDR1 is SGHDN and CDR2 is FVKESK in the germline V gene. Trimming stripped 2 bases from V and 5 bases from J, with 19 bases between.

This clone appeared a few times. The V call is TRBV2, the J call TRBJ1-1, with D possibly matching TRBD1 (6 bases). There are 13 residues in the CDR3. Trimming removed 6 bases from V and 1 base from J, with 9 bases in between. Germline loops: CDR1 SNHLY, CDR2 FYNNEI. The CDR3 nucleotides read TGTGCCAGCAGCCCACAGGGGAACACTGAAGCTTTCTTT. The encoded protein is CASSPQGNTEAFF.

This sequence joins TRBV5-6 and TRBJ1-2; D is uncertain. V was cut by 2 bases and J by 0 bases, with 14 bases left in between. The CDR3 has 16 amino acids. The germline V gene encodes CDR1 SGHDT and CDR2 YYEEEE. CDR3: CASSFSPTSANYGYTF. DNA for the CDR3: TGTGCCAGCAGCTTCTCCCCCACCAGTGCTAACTATGGCTACACCTTC.

The chain joins TRBV10-3 to TRBJ2-7; TRBD2 matches at 16 bases. V lost 9 bases, J lost 5 bases, and 10 bases stayed unmatched. Germline values: CDR1 ENHRY, CDR2 SYGVKD. The CDR3 is made up of 16 amino acids. The CDR3 nucleotides are TGTGCCATGGGGACTAGCGGGAGGGCTTTGGTCGACGAGCAGTACTTC. Encoded protein: CAMGTSGRALVDEQYF.

The V and J genes are TRBV5-4 and TRBJ1-2; perhaps TRBD1 as D (6 bases). The germline V gene encodes CDR1 SGHNT and CDR2 YYREEE (reference sequence). The V end was cut by 4 bases, the J end by 0 bases, with 13 bases between. The CDR3 extends over 15 amino acids. CDR3 sequence (DNA): TGTGCCAGCAGCCTATCGACAGGAACTAACTATGGCTACACCTTC. Translation: CASSLSTGTNYGYTF. Based on the CDR3 plus reference TRBV5-4 and TRBJ1-2, the full variable domain is ETGVTQSPTHLIKTRGQQVTLRCSSQSGHNTVSWYQQALGQGPQFIFQYYREEENGRGNFPPRFSGLQFPNYSSELNVNALELDDSALYLCASSLSTGTNYGYTFGSGTRLTVV.

The CDR3 coding sequence is TGTGCCTGGAGTGTGGGACTGGGGTCCTACAATGAGCAGTTCTTC. Translated, it gives CAWSVGLGSYNEQFF. The chain uses TRBV30 and TRBJ2-1, with TRBD2 as a possible D gene (6 bases). Trimming left V 0 bases short and J 1 base short, with 10 bases between. The CDR3 has 15 residues. Germline loops: CDR1 GTSNPN, CDR2 SVGIG (reference sequence).

V is TRBV5-4 and J is TRBJ1-2; D call uncertain. V dropped 4 bases and J dropped 8 bases, with 18 bases sitting between them. Germline V CDR1 and CDR2: SGHNT, YYREEE (reference sequence). This CDR3 region has 14 residues. The CDR3 loop reads CASSTKNRLRGYTF. The CDR3 DNA reads as TGTGCCAGCAGCACTAAGAACCGACTTCGGGGCTACACCTTC.

The chain carries TRBV5-4 and TRBJ2-5; D perhaps matches TRBD1 (6 bases). V lost 2 bases, J lost 4 bases, and 15 bases lay in between. Germline V gives CDR1 SGHNT, CDR2 YYREEE (reference sequence). The CDR3 totals 15 residues. This CDR3 is CASSFDPRGSETQYF. The CDR3 nucleotides read TGTGCCAGCAGCTTTGACCCCAGGGGATCAGAGACCCAGTACTTC.

V usage is TRBV5-4 and J usage is TRBJ1-2; TRBD1 aligns across 10 bases. CDR1 and CDR2 from the germline V gene are SGHNT and YYREEE (reference sequence). J gave up 4 bases and V 4 bases, and 7 bases lay outside the gene matches. There are 15 residues in the CDR3. The CDR3: CASSPWTGGVYGYTF. CDR3 nucleotides: TGTGCCAGCAGCCCGTGGACAGGGGGGGTCTATGGCTACACCTTC.

This clone was seen a few times. This chain joins TRBV28 and TRBJ2-5; weak D call: TRBD2 (5 bases). Germline CDR1 is MDHEN and CDR2 is SYDVKM. V lost 0 bases and J 3 bases, leaving 8 bases between the germline ends. The CDR3 extends over 14 amino acids. This chain's CDR3 is CASSLWNGEETQYF. DNA for the CDR3: TGTGCCAGCAGTTTATGGAACGGGGAAGAGACCCAGTACTTC. Variable domain in full (rest from reference TRBV28 and TRBJ2-5): DVKVTQSSRYLVKRTGEKVFLECVQDMDHENMFWYRQDPGLGLRLIYFSYDVKMKEKGDIPEGYSVSREKKERFSLILESASTNQTSMYLCASSLWNGEETQYFGPGTRLLVL.

This clone came up a few times. The gene calls are TRBV19 and TRBJ1-1; 8 bases are shared with TRBD1. V trimming: 6 bases; J trimming: 0 bases; junction bases outside the gene matches: 6. Germline CDR1 and CDR2: LNHDA and SQIVND (reference sequence). This CDR3 is built from 15 residues. CDR3 loop: CASSTSGGMNTEAFF. CDR3 nucleotides: TGTGCCAGTAGCACTTCAGGGGGCATGAACACTGAAGCTTTCTTT.

This clone was counted only a few times. This chain connects TRBV9 to TRBJ1-2; 7 bases are shared with TRBD1. Trimming removed 0 bases from V and 6 bases from J; junction bases left unmatched: 8. The germline gives CDR1 SGDLS, CDR2 YYNGEE. This CDR3 has 15 residues. DNA of the CDR3: TGTGCCAGCAGCGTAGTCGAGACAGGGCTACATGGCTACACCTTC. This translates into CASSVVETGLHGYTF.

This clone was picked up a small number of times. J is TRBJ2-7 and V is TRBV5-1, with 12 bases aligning to TRBD2. The CDR3 is 17 amino acids. CDR1 and CDR2 from the germline V gene are SGHRS and YFSETQ. V lost 4 bases to trimming and J lost 0 bases; unmatched junction nucleotides: 8. Here the CDR3 DNA reads TGCGCCAGCAGCACGGGACTAGCGGGCCTCCACTCCTACGAGCAGTACTTC. Translation: CASSTGLAGLHSYEQYF.

This chain connects TRBV5-6 to TRBJ2-1; the D gene is possibly TRBD2 (5 bases). This CDR3 is built from 14 residues. V was trimmed by 3 bases and J by 2 bases, leaving 9 bases between them. Germline lookup yields CDR1 SGHDT and CDR2 YYEEEE. CDR3 region: CASSSAGAYNEQFF. The CDR3 bases are TGTGCCAGCAGCTCAGCCGGGGCCTACAATGAGCAGTTCTTC. Complete variable domain (other parts from reference TRBV5-6 and TRBJ2-1): DAGVTQSPTHLIKTRGQQVTLRCSPKSGHDTVSWYQQALGQGPQFIFQYYEEEERQRGNFPDRFSGHQFPNYSSELNVNALLLGDSALYLCASSSAGAYNEQFFGPGTRLTVL.

The genes are TRBV6-4 and TRBJ2-2, with 8 bases identical to TRBD2. The trim removed 0 bases at V and 3 bases at J, leaving 3 bases unmatched. Germline V lookup: CDR1 MRHNA, CDR2 SNTAGT. This CDR3 has 16 amino acids. In DNA form, the CDR3 reads TGTGCCAGCAGTGACTCACCAGCGGGAGACACCGGGGAGCTGTTTTTT. It translates to CASSDSPAGDTGELFF.

Sample share makes this clone medium-sized. The chain uses TRBV29-1 and TRBJ1-2; 7 positions agree with TRBD1. This CDR3 is built from 12 residues. CDR1 SQVTM and CDR2 ANQGSEA come from the germline V gene. Trimming took 8 bases from V and 6 from J; bases not matched to a gene: 9. CDR3 DNA: TGCAGCTCGGGAGACAGGGATAATGGCTACACCTTC. It codes for CSSGDRDNGYTF.

In this sample, this clone turned up a few times. The chain uses TRBV2 and TRBJ1-2, with D perhaps matching TRBD1 (5 bases). The ends were cut back, 7 bases at V and 8 bases at J, with 14 bases in the middle. The CDR3 covers 12 residues. The V gene's germline CDR1 is SNHLY and CDR2 FYNNEI. CDR3: CASTLNRQGYTF. The CDR3 DNA is TGTGCCAGCACGTTAAACCGACAGGGCTACACCTTC. The full variable domain, rest sourced from reference TRBV2 and TRBJ1-2, is EPEVTQTPSHQVTQMGQEVILRCVPISNHLYFYWYRQILGQKVEFLVSFYNNEISEKSEIFDDQFSVERPDGSNFTLKIRSTKLEDSAMYFCASTLNRQGYTFGSGTRLTVV.